Each of the 5 T cell receptor beta chains below was sequenced from the same sample in a study of T cells expressing NK-cell markers. From the 5' RACE reads, TCRdb lists one entry per CDR3 protein and no DNA. Here the sample table reports about 260,000 distinct CDR3 sequences. Specimen: blood T cells: a sorted CD56 or NKG2C T cell subset, CD4+ or CD8+ T cells, or bulk PBMC T cells (not recorded which). All receptors derive from a woman aged 18 to 69 in good health.

The chain carries TRBV21-1 and TRBJ2-5; TCRdb proposes TRBD1, but this gene call is untestable without DNA. TRBV21-1 is marked as a pseudogene. The CDR3 length is 17 residues. CDR3 residues: CASSRTGSPELKETQYF.

V and J are TRBV28 and TRBJ2-5; TCRdb calls TRBD1, which cannot be checked without DNA. The germline V gene encodes CDR1 MDHEN and CDR2 SYDVKM. There are 15 residues in the CDR3. CDR3 sequence: CASSSQTGGRETQYF.

This sequence joins TRBV7-2 and TRBJ2-4; TCRdb's D call, TRBD2, is unchecked because there is no DNA. In germline, CDR1 is SGHTA, CDR2 FQGNSA. The CDR3 is 14 amino acids. The CDR3: CASSGPGLGDIQYF.

The chain recombines TRBV14 with TRBJ1-6. The CDR3 totals 13 residues. Germline V gene data show CDR1 as SGHDN and CDR2 as FVKESK. The CDR3 reads CASSPGGGSPLHF.

The chain combines TRBV6-2 or TRBV6-3 with TRBJ1-2; checking the TCRdb D call of TRBD1 is not possible without DNA. Germline CDR1 and CDR2: MNHEY and SVGEGT. This CDR3 is 18 amino acids long. The CDR3 protein is CASSYSDAAGGISYGYTF.